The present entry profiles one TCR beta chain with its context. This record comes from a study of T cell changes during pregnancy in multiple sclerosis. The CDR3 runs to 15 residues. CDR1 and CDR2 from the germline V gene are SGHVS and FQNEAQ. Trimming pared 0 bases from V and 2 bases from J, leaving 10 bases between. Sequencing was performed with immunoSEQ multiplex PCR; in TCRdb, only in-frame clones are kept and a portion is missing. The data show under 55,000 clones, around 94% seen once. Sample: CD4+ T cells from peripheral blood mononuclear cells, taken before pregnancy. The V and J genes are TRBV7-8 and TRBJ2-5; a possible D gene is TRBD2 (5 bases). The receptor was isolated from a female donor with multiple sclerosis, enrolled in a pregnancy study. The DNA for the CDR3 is TGTGCCAGCAGCTTAGCGAGGGCAATACAAGAGACCCAGTACTTC. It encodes CASSLARAIQETQYF.